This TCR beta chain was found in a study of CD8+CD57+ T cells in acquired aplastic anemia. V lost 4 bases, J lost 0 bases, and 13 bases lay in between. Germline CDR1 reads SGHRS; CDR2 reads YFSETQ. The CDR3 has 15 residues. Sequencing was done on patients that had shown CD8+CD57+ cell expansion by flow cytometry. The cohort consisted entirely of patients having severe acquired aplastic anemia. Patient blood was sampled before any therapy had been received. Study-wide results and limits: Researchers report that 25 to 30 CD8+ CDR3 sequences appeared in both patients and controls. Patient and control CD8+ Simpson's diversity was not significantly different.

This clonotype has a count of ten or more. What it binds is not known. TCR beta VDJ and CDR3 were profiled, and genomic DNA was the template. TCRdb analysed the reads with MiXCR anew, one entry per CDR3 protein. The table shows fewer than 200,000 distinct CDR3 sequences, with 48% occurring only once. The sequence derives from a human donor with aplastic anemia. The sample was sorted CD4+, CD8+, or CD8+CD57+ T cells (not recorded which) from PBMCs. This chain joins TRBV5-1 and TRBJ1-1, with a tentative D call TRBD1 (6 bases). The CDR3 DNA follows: TGCGCCAGCAGCGAATTACAGGGAATGAACACTGAAGCTTTCTTT. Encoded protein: CASSELQGMNTEAFF.